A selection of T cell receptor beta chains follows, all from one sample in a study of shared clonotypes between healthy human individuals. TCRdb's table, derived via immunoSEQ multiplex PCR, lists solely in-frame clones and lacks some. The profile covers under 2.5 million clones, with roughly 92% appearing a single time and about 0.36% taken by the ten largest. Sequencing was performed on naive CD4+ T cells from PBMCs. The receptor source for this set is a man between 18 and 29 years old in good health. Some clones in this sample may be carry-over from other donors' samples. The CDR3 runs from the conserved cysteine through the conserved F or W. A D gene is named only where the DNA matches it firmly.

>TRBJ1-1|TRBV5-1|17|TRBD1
TGCGCCAGCAGCTTGCACCTTCCGGGACAGGGGCTTGAAGAAGCTTTCTTT
CASSLHLPGQGLEEAFF
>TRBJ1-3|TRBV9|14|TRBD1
TGTGCCAGCAGCCCTCGACAGGGGGGAAACACCATATATTTT
CASSPRQGGNTIYF
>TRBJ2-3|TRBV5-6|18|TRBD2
TGTGCCAGCAGCTTGGGGGGGGACTACCCAGGCGAGACAGATACGCAGTATTTT
CASSLGGDYPGETDTQYF
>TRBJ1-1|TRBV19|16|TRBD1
TGTGCCAGTAGTCATAGGACAGGGGTAAGAAACACTGAAGCTTTCTTT
CASSHRTGVRNTEAFF
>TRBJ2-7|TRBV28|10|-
TGTGCCAGCAGTGATTTCGAGCAGTACTTC
CASSDFEQYF
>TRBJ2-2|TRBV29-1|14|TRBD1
TGCAGCGTCCTGGACAGGGATGAGGCCGGGGAGCTGTTTTTT
CSVLDRDEAGELFF
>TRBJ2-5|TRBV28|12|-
TGTGCCAGCAGCCAGCGAGGAGAGACCCAGTACTTC
CASSQRGETQYF
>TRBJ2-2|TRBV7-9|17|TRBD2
TGTGCCAGCAGCTCGGGACTAGCGGGCCTAACGGTCGGGGAGCTGTTTTTT
CASSSGLAGLTVGELFF
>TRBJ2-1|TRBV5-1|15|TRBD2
TGCGCCAGCAGCTTGAGGGCGGGACTATACAATGAGCAGTTCTTC
CASSLRAGLYNEQFF
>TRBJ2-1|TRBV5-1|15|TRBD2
TGCGCCAGCAGACCGACTAGCGGACCCTACAATGAGCAGTTCTTC
CASRPTSGPYNEQFF
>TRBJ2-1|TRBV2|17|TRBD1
TGTGCCAGCAGTCAACGAGGGGGGACAGGGGGAAGGAATGAGCAGTTCTTC
CASSQRGGTGGRNEQFF